Listed here are 30 T cell receptor beta chains from one sample, sequenced in a study of blood T cell repertoires in COVID-19. The table came from immunoSEQ multiplex PCR; TCRdb's copy has only in-frame clones and leaves some out. The sample comprises around 95,000 clones, 88% of which are singletons, and 5% rests with the top ten. The sequenced material came from peripheral blood. These receptors originate from a human donor in a cohort sampled during active COVID-19.

The chain carries TRBV25-1 and TRBJ1-2; D uncertain. Germline lookup yields CDR1 MGHDK and CDR2 SYGVNS. V lost 4 bases and J 4 bases, leaving 10 bases between the germline ends. CDR3 size: 13 residues. Here the CDR3 reads CASSAGPVYGYTF. The CDR3 DNA is TGTGCCAGCAGTGCGGGTCCCGTCTATGGCTACACCTTC.

This sequence joins TRBV6-1 and TRBJ1-4; no clear D. Germline CDR1 is MNHNS and CDR2 is SASEGT. This CDR3 spans 15 amino acids. The V end was cut by 1 base, the J end by 5 bases, with 11 bases between. CDR3 loop: CASSEVRGGNEKLFF. The CDR3 nucleotides are TGTGCCAGCAGTGAAGTGAGAGGCGGGAATGAAAAACTGTTTTTT.

The genes are TRBV12-3 or TRBV12-4 and TRBJ2-1; unclear D gene. V was trimmed by 2 bases and J by 5 bases, leaving 4 bases between them. CDR3 length equals 12 residues. The CDR3 DNA follows: TGTGCCAGCAGTTTACTTGACAATGAGCAGTTCTTC. It is translated as CASSLLDNEQFF.

The chain uses TRBV5-1 and TRBJ2-1; tentative D call: TRBD1 (8 bases). The V end was cut by 2 bases, the J end by 15 bases, with 24 bases between. The CDR3 runs 15 residues. From germline, CDR1 is SGHRS and CDR2 YFSETQ. This chain's CDR3 is CASSLASTSDREGFF. CDR3 sequence (DNA): TGCGCCAGCAGCTTAGCTTCGACCTCGGACAGGGAGGGGTTCTTC. The full variable domain, with the rest looked up from reference TRBV5-1 and TRBJ2-1, is KAGVTQTPRYLIKTRGQQVTLSCSPISGHRSVSWYQQTPGQGLQFLFEYFSETQRNKGNFPGRFSGRQFSNSRSEMNVSTLELGDSALYLCASSLASTSDREGFFGPGTRLTVL.

The chain uses TRBV18 and TRBJ1-5; no firm D call. The CDR3 runs 12 residues. Germline CDR1 reads KGHSH; CDR2 reads LQKENI. V lost 6 bases and J lost 12, with 15 bases in between. The CDR3 spells CASSLDGGRQHF. The CDR3 DNA follows: TGTGCCAGCTCTCTCGACGGCGGCCGCCAGCATTTT.

This clone was observed at least ten times. The chain joins TRBV20-1 to TRBJ2-7; 7 bases match TRBD2. The CDR3 loop spans 14 amino acids. V gave up 5 bases and J gave up 4 bases; unmatched junction bases: 11. Germline lookup yields CDR1 DFQATT and CDR2 SNEGSKA (reference sequence). The CDR3 bases are TGCAGTGCTTGTGGACTAGTCGAATGTTACGAGCAGTACTTC. Amino acid sequence: CSACGLVECYEQYF.

The CDR3 here is CASSIRGYDQPQHF. The CDR3 DNA follows: TGTGCCAGTAGTATCAGGGGATACGATCAGCCCCAGCATTTT. The V call is TRBV19, the J call TRBJ1-5; maybe TRBD1 (6 bases). The CDR3 has 14 residues. V was cut by 3 bases and J by 5 bases, with 11 bases left in between. Germline loops: CDR1 LNHDA, CDR2 SQIVND (reference sequence).

The chain uses TRBV11-3 and TRBJ2-7, with TRBD1 as a possible D gene (5 bases). V dropped 2 bases and J dropped 3 bases, with 11 bases sitting between them. The CDR3 contains 14 residues. Per germline, CDR1 SGHNT and CDR2 YENEEA. The CDR3: CASSLYQGSYEQYF. CDR3 coding DNA: TGTGCCAGCAGCTTATATCAGGGCAGCTACGAGCAGTACTTC.

The count of this clone is one. The CDR3 is CASSSSLSSGNTIYF. CDR3 nucleotide sequence: TGCGCCAGCAGCTCCTCACTGAGCTCTGGAAACACCATATATTTT. The rearrangement uses TRBV5-1 and TRBJ1-3, with D uncertain. CDR3 size: 15 residues. Between the trimmed V and J ends, which lost 3 bases and 0 bases, there was a span of 10 bases. CDR1 and CDR2 from the germline V gene are SGHRS and YFSETQ.

The genes are TRBV7-8 and TRBJ2-3, with TRBD2 as a possible D gene (5 bases). The CDR3 length is 16 residues. The V end lost 0 bases, the J end lost 2 bases, and 12 bases lay between the germline ends. In germline, CDR1 is SGHVS, CDR2 FQNEAQ. The CDR3 reads CASSLALGGSTDTQYF. Written as DNA, the CDR3 is TGTGCCAGCAGCTTAGCGCTTGGCGGGTCCACAGATACGCAGTATTTT.

The J gene is TRBJ1-1, the V gene TRBV7-8; 9 bases are a match to TRBD1. Germline trimming cut 2 bases from V and 6 bases from J; bases unmatched to any gene: 4. Germline lookup yields CDR1 SGHVS and CDR2 FQNEAQ. The CDR3 covers 14 residues. CDR3 region: CASSLTGGRAEAFF. CDR3 nucleotides: TGTGCCAGCAGCTTAACAGGGGGCCGGGCTGAAGCTTTCTTT.

The V call is TRBV30, the J call TRBJ1-5; possibly TRBD1 for D (6 bases). CDR1 is GTSNPN and CDR2 is SVGIG in the germline V gene (reference sequence). The CDR3 runs to 13 residues. The V end was cut by 1 base, the J end by 7 bases, with 11 bases between. The CDR3 DNA is TGTGCCTGGAGTGACAGGGTGGGCCAGCCCCAGCATTTT. As protein: CAWSDRVGQPQHF.

This chain joins TRBV28 and TRBJ1-2; 8 nucleotides agree with TRBD1. Per germline, CDR1 MDHEN and CDR2 SYDVKM. Trimming took 6 bases from V and 4 from J; bases not matched to a gene: 7. The length of the CDR3 is 14 residues. Here the CDR3 DNA reads TGTGCCAGCAGGCTACCAGGGGGCGCCTATGGCTACACCTTC. It translates to CASRLPGGAYGYTF.

J is TRBJ2-7 and V is TRBV5-1, with 16 bases matching TRBD2. From germline, CDR1 is SGHRS and CDR2 YFSETQ. V lost 3 bases, J lost 0 bases, and 6 bases stayed unmatched. This CDR3 has 18 amino acids. CDR3 in amino acids: CASSWGLAGGPSSYEQYF. In DNA, the CDR3 is TGCGCCAGCAGCTGGGGACTAGCGGGAGGGCCAAGCTCCTACGAGCAGTACTTC.

This clone was seen only a few times. The chain's CDR3 is CASSPPSARGDQPQHF. Here the CDR3 DNA reads TGCGCCAGCAGCCCGCCGAGTGCGAGAGGCGATCAGCCCCAGCATTTT. This chain links TRBV4-1 with TRBJ1-5; no firm D call. Per the germline V gene, CDR1 is MGHRA and CDR2 is YSYEKL. V shed 4 bases and J shed 5 bases, with 18 bases lying between them. This CDR3 comprises 16 residues.

This sequence joins TRBV7-9 and TRBJ1-1; 10 bases are shared with TRBD1. The V gene's germline CDR1 is SEHNR and CDR2 FQNEAQ (reference sequence). V shed 4 bases, J shed 6 bases, and the junction held 5 bases outside the gene matches. This CDR3 region has 14 residues. The DNA of the CDR3 is TGTGCCAGCAGCTCCGGGACAGGGGATCCTGAAGCTTTCTTT. Amino acid sequence: CASSSGTGDPEAFF.

The chain links TRBV29-1 to TRBJ1-5; 8 nucleotides line up with TRBD1. Trimming at V came to 5 bases and at J to 3 bases, leaving 6 bases not matched to a gene. CDR3 length equals 14 residues. CDR1 and CDR2 from the germline V gene are SQVTM and ANQGSEA. The DNA of the CDR3 is TGCAGCGTTCAGACAGGGGTGGTCAATCAGCCCCAGCATTTT. Amino acid sequence: CSVQTGVVNQPQHF.

This clone was recorded a few times. The chain has TRBV2 and TRBJ2-7, with TRBD2 as a possible D gene (7 bases). The germline V gene encodes CDR1 SNHLY and CDR2 FYNNEI. This CDR3 region has 13 residues. Trimming took 10 bases from V and 0 from J, leaving 13 bases between them. The CDR3 nucleotides read TGTGCCACCGGGGGGCGGAGCTCCTACGAGCAGTACTTC. This translates into CATGGRSSYEQYF.

The chain joins TRBV7-2 to TRBJ2-2; D gene unclear. This CDR3 comprises 15 residues. Looked up from germline, CDR1 is SGHTA and CDR2 is FQGNSA. The V and J ends lost 1 base and 5 bases respectively, with 11 bases between them. CDR3 amino acids: CASSLGALATGELFF. Here the CDR3 DNA reads TGTGCCAGCAGCTTAGGAGCTCTCGCTACCGGGGAGCTGTTTTTT.

The J gene is TRBJ1-5, the V gene TRBV2; a weak D match, TRBD1 (6 bases). The ends were cut back, 6 bases at V and 5 bases at J, with 14 bases in the middle. This CDR3 has 14 residues. Germline V CDR1 and CDR2: SNHLY, FYNNEI. In nucleotides, the CDR3 is TGTGCCAGCAGACAGGGTTCGGATTATCAGCCCCAGCATTTT. It translates to CASRQGSDYQPQHF.

CDR3 in DNA: TGTGCCAGCAACAAGGACAGGGGGAACACTGAAGCTTTCTTT. Encoded protein: CASNKDRGNTEAFF. The rearrangement uses TRBV2 and TRBJ1-1; 9 bases align to TRBD1. This CDR3 has 14 amino acids. V dropped 7 bases and J dropped 1; count of bases not matched to a gene: 4. Germline CDR1 and CDR2: SNHLY and FYNNEI.

As regards this clone: One end of the junction varies from germline; a read error may be responsible. The chain has TRBV30 and TRBJ2-7; 8 nucleotides align to TRBD2. Per the germline V gene, CDR1 is GTSNPN and CDR2 is SVGIG (reference sequence). The CDR3 length is 14 residues. CDR3 amino acids: CAWGVGGARYEQYF. CDR3 in DNA: TGTGCCTGGGGTGTCGGGGGGGCGCGGTACGAGCAGTACTTC. The complete variable domain, with remaining parts taken from reference TRBV30 and TRBJ2-7, reads SQTIHQWPATLVQPVGSPLSLECTVEGTSNPNLYWYRQAAGRGLQLLFYSVGIGQISSEVPQNLSASRPQDRQFILSSKKLLLSDSGFYLCAWGVGGARYEQYFGPGTRLTVT.

This rearrangement joins TRBV6-5 to TRBJ2-2; possible D gene TRBD1, 6 bases. Trimming took off 6 bases at V and 1 base at J, with 9 bases between the two ends. This CDR3 has 14 amino acids. From germline, CDR1 is MNHEY and CDR2 SVGAGI. For the CDR3, the DNA is TGTGCCAGCAGCCTCAGGGGGAACACCGGGGAGCTGTTTTTT. Translation gives CASSLRGNTGELFF.

The chain joins TRBV28 to TRBJ1-1, with D possibly TRBD1 on 6 matching bases. Germline V gene sequence: CDR1 MDHEN, CDR2 SYDVKM. This CDR3 spans 15 amino acids. V lost 6 bases, J lost 0 bases, and 14 bases lay in between. CDR3 DNA: TGTGCCAGCAGAGACGGACAGAAAATGAACACTGAAGCTTTCTTT. As protein: CASRDGQKMNTEAFF.

This clone occurred a few times. The chain combines TRBV10-3 with TRBJ2-3, with 10 nucleotides matching TRBD2. This CDR3 comprises 15 residues. Germline assignment: CDR1 ENHRY and CDR2 SYGVKD. J gave up 3 bases and V 10 bases, and 10 bases lay outside the gene matches. The CDR3 nucleotides are TGTGCCAGCTTGGTCGGACTAGCGGATACAGATACGCAGTATTTT. Amino acids: CASLVGLADTDTQYF.

The V gene is TRBV5-1, the J gene TRBJ1-6; TRBD1 aligns across 7 bases. The CDR3 length is 18 residues. With V trimmed by 4 bases and J by 0 bases, 10 bases remained unmatched. Germline CDR1 reads SGHRS; CDR2 reads YFSETQ. CDR3 in amino acids: CASSEDRAGLSYNSPLHF. The CDR3 DNA follows: TGCGCCAGCAGCGAAGACAGGGCCGGACTCTCCTATAATTCACCCCTCCACTTT.

The rearrangement uses TRBV20-1 and TRBJ2-1; unclear D gene. The germline V gene has CDR1 DFQATT and CDR2 SNEGSKA (reference sequence). There are 11 residues in the CDR3. V lost 2 bases, J lost 10 bases, and 9 bases lay in between. The CDR3: CSARTVFEQFF. In DNA, the CDR3 is TGCAGTGCTAGAACAGTGTTCGAGCAGTTCTTC.

The chain joins TRBV9 to TRBJ1-2; TRBD1 agrees at 11 bases. The germline V gene encodes CDR1 SGDLS and CDR2 YYNGEE. The junction had 8 bases not matched to a gene; V was cut back by 2 bases and J by 8 bases. CDR3 length equals 15 residues. CDR3 region: CASSVGQGAGEGYTF. The CDR3 bases are TGTGCCAGCAGCGTCGGACAGGGGGCGGGAGAAGGCTACACCTTC.

V and J are TRBV6-5 and TRBJ2-5; D may be TRBD2 (5 bases). Trimming took 2 bases from V and 5 from J, leaving 12 bases between them. Per the germline V gene, CDR1 is MNHEY and CDR2 is SVGAGI. This CDR3 spans 14 amino acids. The DNA of the CDR3 is TGTGCCAGCAGTTACGCGAGGGTCAGCGAGACCCAGTACTTC. It translates to CASSYARVSETQYF.

The DNA of the CDR3 is TGTGCCAGCAGTGAATCACTAGTTGCCAACGTCCTGACTTTC. Translation: CASSESLVANVLTF. The chain uses TRBV25-1 and TRBJ2-6, with TRBD2 as a possible D gene (5 bases). Trimming removed 1 base from V and 7 bases from J, with 8 bases in between. Per germline, CDR1 MGHDK and CDR2 SYGVNS. The CDR3 consists of 14 residues. Complete variable domain (other parts from reference TRBV25-1 and TRBJ2-6): EADIYQTPRYLVIGTGKKITLECSQTMGHDKMYWYQQDPGMELHLIHYSYGVNSTEKGDLSSESTVSRIRTEHFPLTLESARPSHTSQYLCASSESLVANVLTFGAGSRLTVL.